This T cell receptor (beta chain) emerged from a study of siplizumab effects on memory and regulatory T cells. Profiled with immunoSEQ multiplex PCR; TCRdb holds only in-frame clones, not every one. The sample has more than 95,000 clones; approximately 94% are singletons. As concerns this clone: Its target is not known.

Whole-study findings and limits: The authors did not confirm suppressive function in proliferating Tregs from siplizumab cultures. The average Treg-derived proportion among mappable alloreactive CD4+ clones was roughly 69% with siplizumab versus about 27% in controls.

The germline gives CDR1 SNHLY, CDR2 FYNNEI. V lost 3 bases to trimming and J lost 5 bases, with 13 bases between them. The CDR3 sequence is 15 residues long. Source material: CD4+ T cells sorted from blood. The rearrangement uses TRBV2 and TRBJ1-4, with a tentative D call TRBD1 (5 bases). This receptor was taken from a human donor in good health. The chain's CDR3 is CASSDRDAPNEKLFF. The DNA for the CDR3 is TGTGCCAGCAGTGATAGGGACGCGCCAAATGAAAAACTGTTTTTT.